These 25 T cell receptor beta chains were all obtained from the same sample, sequenced in a study of blood T cell repertoires in COVID-19. Using immunoSEQ multiplex PCR, the repertoire was profiled, and TCRdb retains in-frame clones only, with some absent. This table holds 97,000 or so clones, about 72% found once. Sequencing was carried out using peripheral blood. Every receptor here comes from a man aged 55 to 70 with active or convalescent COVID-19.

This chain joins TRBV29-1 and TRBJ1-2; the D gene is possibly TRBD1 (6 bases). The CDR3 is 11 residues long. Germline lookup yields CDR1 SQVTM and CDR2 ANQGSEA. Trimming cost V 5 bases and J 4 bases, with 8 bases left between them. CDR3 residues: CSVKDSYGYTF. The DNA of the CDR3 is TGCAGCGTTAAGGACAGCTATGGCTACACCTTC.

V is TRBV6-6 and J is TRBJ1-3, with 8 positions matching TRBD1. The germline V gene encodes CDR1 MNHNY and CDR2 SVGAGI (reference sequence). V lost 4 bases, J lost 1 base, and 0 bases stayed unmatched. This CDR3 region has 14 residues. CDR3 bases: TGTGCCAGCAGTTGGACAGGGTCTGGAAACACCATATATTTT. This encodes CASSWTGSGNTIYF.

This chain uses TRBV13 with TRBJ1-3; D unresolved. The CDR3 consists of 14 residues. Germline loops: CDR1 PRHDT, CDR2 FYEKMQ (reference sequence). The ends were cut back, 6 bases at V and 1 base at J, with 10 bases in the middle. The CDR3 reads CASSWTGSGNTIYF. CDR3 in DNA: TGTGCCAGCAGTTGGACTGGGTCTGGAAACACCATATATTTT.

This chain uses TRBV6-5 with TRBJ1-1, with TRBD1 matching 11 bases. In germline, CDR1 is MNHEY, CDR2 SVGAGI. CDR3 length: 14 residues. Trimming removed 6 bases from V and 2 bases from J; junction bases left unmatched: 2. The CDR3 loop reads CASRGQGGNTEAFF. CDR3 DNA: TGTGCCAGCAGGGGACAGGGGGGTAACACTGAAGCTTTCTTT.

V gene TRBV18 combines with J gene TRBJ2-7, with D unclear. V was clipped by 5 bases and J by 3 bases, with 5 bases between them. This CDR3 contains 11 residues. Germline lookup yields CDR1 KGHSH and CDR2 LQKENI. The CDR3: CASSSGYEQYV. DNA for the CDR3: TGTGCCAGCTCATCCGGCTACGAGCAGTACGTC.

The rearrangement uses TRBV5-4 and TRBJ2-3, with unresolved D. The CDR3 is made up of 14 amino acids. Trimming removed 0 bases at V and 5 bases at J, with 10 bases between. Germline CDR1 reads SGHNT; CDR2 reads YYREEE (reference sequence). As DNA, the CDR3 is TGTGCCAGCAGCTTGGACATACCACAAGATACGCAGTATTTT. It is translated as CASSLDIPQDTQYF.

The V gene is TRBV10-3, the J gene TRBJ2-2, with D possibly being TRBD1 (6 bases). Deletions cut 3 bases from V and 4 bases from J, with 12 bases between. This CDR3 has 15 amino acids. Germline-derived CDR1 and CDR2 are ENHRY and SYGVKD. This CDR3 is CAISEWGPGTGELFF. CDR3 sequence (DNA): TGTGCCATCAGTGAATGGGGGCCGGGCACCGGGGAGCTGTTTTTT.

This clone was counted a few times. The chain couples TRBV9 to TRBJ2-2; the match to TRBD1 covers 7 bases. With 3 bases clipped from V and 6 bases from J, the junction kept 8 bases outside the gene matches. This CDR3 region has 15 residues. Germline V gene lookup returns CDR1 SGDLS and CDR2 YYNGEE. CDR3 DNA sequence: TGTGCCAGCAGCGGGCAGGGGGTAAGGGCCGGGGAGCTGTTTTTT. It encodes CASSGQGVRAGELFF.

J is TRBJ2-5 and V is TRBV3-1 (or the pseudogene TRBV3-2); D is possibly TRBD1 (5 bases). CDR3 length equals 15 residues. Trimming removed 4 bases from V and 2 bases from J, with 14 bases in between. CDR1 is LGHDT, CDR2 YNNKEL, per germline (reference sequence). The CDR3 coding sequence is TGTGCCAGCAGCCCGGACACATCAATGCAAGAGACCCAGTACTTC. Its translation is CASSPDTSMQETQYF.

V gene TRBV12-5 combines with J gene TRBJ2-1; 7 bases map to TRBD1. CDR1 is LGHNT and CDR2 is FRNRAP in the germline V gene. CDR3 length: 13 residues. Unmatched junction bases numbered 6, after V lost 6 bases and J lost 7 bases. CDR3 DNA: TGTGCTAGTGGACAGGGGAATTCAAATGAGCAGTTCTTC. It specifies CASGQGNSNEQFF.

This chain connects TRBV25-1 to TRBJ2-6, with 7 bases aligning to TRBD1. The CDR3 runs to 14 residues. The V segment lost 3 bases and the J segment 11 bases; nucleotides outside the gene matches: 7. Germline V gene data show CDR1 as MGHDK and CDR2 as SYGVNS. CDR3 nucleotide sequence: TGTGCCAGCAGTGACGACAGGGATCCCCACGTCCTGACTTTC. Its protein is CASSDDRDPHVLTF.

This sequence joins TRBV6-1 and TRBJ2-3, with 7 nucleotides matching TRBD2. The germline V gene encodes CDR1 MNHNS and CDR2 SASEGT. The length of the CDR3 is 15 residues. The V gene end was trimmed by 2 bases and the J gene end by 5 bases; junction bases not matched to a gene: 7. The DNA of the CDR3 is TGTGCCAGCAGTGAAAGGGTCGGGGGGAGAGATACGCAGTATTTT. Residues: CASSERVGGRDTQYF.

This chain connects TRBV6-5 to TRBJ1-1, with unresolved D. V lost 7 bases and J lost 2, with 17 bases in between. The length of the CDR3 is 15 residues. From germline, CDR1 is MNHEY and CDR2 SVGAGI. In DNA, the CDR3 is TGTGCCAGCAATACCAATGTGCTGGCAAACACTGAAGCTTTCTTT. It codes for CASNTNVLANTEAFF.

CDR3 loop: CASSYLRGGTEAFF. The CDR3 coding sequence is TGTGCCAGCAGTTACCTTAGGGGAGGCACTGAAGCTTTCTTT. This sequence joins TRBV28 and TRBJ1-1; tentatively, D is TRBD1 (5 bases). The germline V gene has CDR1 MDHEN and CDR2 SYDVKM. The CDR3 totals 14 residues. V was cut by 4 bases and J by 4 bases, with 13 bases left in between.

The V gene is TRBV19, the J gene TRBJ2-3; 13 positions agree with TRBD2. CDR3 length equals 17 residues. The germline V gene has CDR1 LNHDA and CDR2 SQIVND (reference sequence). The V and J ends lost 6 bases and 6 bases, in that order; junction bases with no gene match: 12. The CDR3 sequence: CASSLSGLAGLKDTQYF. CDR3 coding DNA: TGTGCCAGTAGCCTCTCGGGACTAGCGGGACTTAAGGATACGCAGTATTTT.

DNA of the CDR3: TGTGCCAGCAGCTTCCAGGGTGAGGCAGATACGCAGTATTTT. Its protein is CASSFQGEADTQYF. The chain recombines TRBV5-5 with TRBJ2-3, with D tentatively TRBD1 (5 bases). Trimming left V 2 bases short and J 4 bases short, with 11 bases between. The CDR3 consists of 14 residues. CDR1 and CDR2 (germline): SGHKS, YYEKEE (reference sequence).

The chain combines TRBV3-1 (or the pseudogene TRBV3-2) with TRBJ1-2, with D perhaps matching TRBD1 (5 bases). V shed 1 base and J shed 5 bases, with 14 bases lying between them. CDR1 and CDR2 (germline): LGHDT, YNNKEL (reference sequence). This CDR3 spans 15 amino acids. CDR3 in amino acids: CASSQGRQRKYGYTF. The CDR3 coding sequence is TGTGCCAGCAGCCAAGGGAGACAGAGAAAGTATGGCTACACCTTC.

This clone was seen a single time. The V gene is TRBV27, the J gene TRBJ2-1; D is undetermined. CDR3 length: 15 amino acids. With 2 bases removed from V and 0 bases from J, the gap between germline ends came to 8 bases. Germline V gives CDR1 MNHEY, CDR2 SMNVEV (reference sequence). The CDR3 region has the DNA TGTGCCAGCAGTTTAGGAGATAGCTCCTACAATGAGCAGTTCTTC. Protein product: CASSLGDSSYNEQFF.

The chain couples TRBV12-3 or TRBV12-4 to TRBJ1-2, with D unresolved. Trimming pared 4 bases from V and 7 bases from J, leaving 13 bases between. The CDR3 totals 13 residues. CDR3 loop: CASSSEGIGGYTF. CDR3 nucleotide sequence: TGTGCCAGCAGTTCCGAGGGTATTGGTGGCTACACCTTC.

The chain recombines TRBV7-8 with TRBJ1-2, with a weak D call TRBD1 (6 bases). Trimming stripped 6 bases from V and 6 bases from J, with 14 bases between. The CDR3 covers 13 residues. Germline V gives CDR1 SGHVS, CDR2 FQNEAQ. CDR3 sequence: CASSYRVINGYTF. The CDR3 region has the DNA TGTGCCAGCAGTTACAGGGTTATTAATGGCTACACCTTC.

The V and J genes are TRBV5-6 and TRBJ2-5; 11 nucleotides agree with TRBD1. The length of the CDR3 is 17 residues. Trimming removed 4 bases from V and 5 bases from J; junction bases left unmatched: 13. Germline CDR1 is SGHDT and CDR2 is YYEEEE. Written as DNA, the CDR3 is TGTGCCAGCAGCCGGGACAGGGGGACGGGAGTCGGGGAGACCCAGTACTTC. Its protein product is CASSRDRGTGVGETQYF.

The rearrangement links TRBV4-1 to TRBJ1-1, with D hard to call. The CDR3 contains 14 residues. V shed 1 base and J shed 1 base, with 7 bases lying between them. From germline, CDR1 is MGHRA and CDR2 YSYEKL. The CDR3 DNA reads as TGCGCCAGCAGCCAAGGAAACAAGAACACTGAAGCTTTCTTT. This translates into CASSQGNKNTEAFF.

The CDR3 sequence is CASLPFSANTGELFF. The DNA for the CDR3 is TGTGCCAGCCTCCCCTTCTCCGCGAACACCGGGGAGCTGTTTTTT. This chain connects TRBV7-9 to TRBJ2-2; D unresolved. Trimming left V 8 bases short and J 0 bases short, with 13 bases between. The CDR3 has 15 amino acids. The germline V gene encodes CDR1 SEHNR and CDR2 FQNEAQ (reference sequence).

The genes are TRBV11-2 and TRBJ2-1; D is possibly TRBD2 (5 bases). V lost 2 bases and J 5 bases, leaving 13 bases between the germline ends. Germline CDR1 and CDR2: SGHAT and FQNNGV. This CDR3 comprises 15 residues. CDR3 region: CASSLLAGDHNEQFF. Here the CDR3 DNA reads TGTGCCAGCAGCTTACTAGCAGGCGATCACAATGAGCAGTTCTTC.

The chain is built from TRBV6-6 and TRBJ2-1, with 11 bases lining up with TRBD2. Germline V gene sequence: CDR1 MNHNY, CDR2 SVGAGI (reference sequence). The CDR3 spans 15 residues. Trimming removed 3 bases from V and 5 bases from J; junction bases left unmatched: 3. CDR3 in DNA: TGTGCCAGCAGTTATAGCGGGAGGGTCGACAATGAGCAGTTCTTC. Translating it yields CASSYSGRVDNEQFF.